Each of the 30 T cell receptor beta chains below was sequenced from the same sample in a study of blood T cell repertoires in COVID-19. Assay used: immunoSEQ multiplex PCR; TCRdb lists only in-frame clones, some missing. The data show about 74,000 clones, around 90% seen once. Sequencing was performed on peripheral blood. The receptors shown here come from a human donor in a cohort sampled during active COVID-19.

In nucleotides, the CDR3 is TGTGCCAGTAGTGCCGACCGGGACAGGGCTAATCAGCCCCAGCATTTT. It codes for CASSADRDRANQPQHF. This rearrangement joins TRBV19 to TRBJ1-5, with 9 nucleotides matching TRBD1. The trim removed 5 bases at V and 4 bases at J, leaving 9 bases unmatched. This CDR3 is built from 16 residues. In germline, CDR1 is LNHDA, CDR2 SQIVND (reference sequence).

The chain's CDR3 is CASSLTGANEQFF. In DNA form, the CDR3 reads TGTGCCAGCAGCTTGACAGGTGCAAATGAGCAGTTCTTC. This chain connects TRBV5-6 to TRBJ2-1; TRBD1 might be the D (5 bases). Germline V CDR1 and CDR2: SGHDT, YYEEEE. V dropped 1 base and J dropped 7 bases, with 9 bases sitting between them. The CDR3 has 13 amino acids.

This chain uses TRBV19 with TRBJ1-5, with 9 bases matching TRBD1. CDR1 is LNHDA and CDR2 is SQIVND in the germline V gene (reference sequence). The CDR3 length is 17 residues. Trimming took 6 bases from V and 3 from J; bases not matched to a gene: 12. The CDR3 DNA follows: TGTGCCAGTAGCGGAATTTTACAGGGGGCGAACAATCAGCCCCAGCATTTT. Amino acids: CASSGILQGANNQPQHF.

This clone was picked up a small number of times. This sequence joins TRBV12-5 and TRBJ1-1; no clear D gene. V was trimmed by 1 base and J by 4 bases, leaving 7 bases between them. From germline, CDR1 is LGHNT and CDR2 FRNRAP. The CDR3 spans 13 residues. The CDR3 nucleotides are TGTGCTAGTGGTTTGGACCGGGGCACTGAAGCTTTCTTT. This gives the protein CASGLDRGTEAFF.

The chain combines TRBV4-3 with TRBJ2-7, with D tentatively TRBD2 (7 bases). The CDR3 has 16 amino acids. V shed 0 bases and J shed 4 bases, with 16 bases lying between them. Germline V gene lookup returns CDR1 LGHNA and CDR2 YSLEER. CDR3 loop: CASSQEGRGAGYEQYF. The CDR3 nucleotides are TGCGCCAGCAGCCAAGAAGGTCGGGGGGCAGGTTACGAGCAGTACTTC.

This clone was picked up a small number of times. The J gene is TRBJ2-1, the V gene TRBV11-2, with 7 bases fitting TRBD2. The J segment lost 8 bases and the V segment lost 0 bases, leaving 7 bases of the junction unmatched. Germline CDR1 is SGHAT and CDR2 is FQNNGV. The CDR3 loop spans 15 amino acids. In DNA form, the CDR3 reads TGTGCCAGCAGCTTAGATTCCGGACTAGATTATGAGCAGTTCTTC. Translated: CASSLDSGLDYEQFF. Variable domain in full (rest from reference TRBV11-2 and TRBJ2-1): EAGVAQSPRYKIIEKRQSVAFWCNPISGHATLYWYQQILGQGPKLLIQFQNNGVVDDSQLPKDRFSAERLKGVDSTLKIQPAKLEDSAVYLCASSLDSGLDYEQFFGPGTRLTVL.

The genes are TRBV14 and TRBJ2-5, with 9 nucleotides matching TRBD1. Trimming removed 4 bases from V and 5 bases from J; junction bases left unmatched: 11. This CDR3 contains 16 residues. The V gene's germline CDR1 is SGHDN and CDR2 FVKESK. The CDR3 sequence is CASSPYRGQSVETQYF. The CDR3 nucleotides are TGTGCCAGCAGCCCCTACAGGGGGCAAAGCGTGGAGACCCAGTACTTC.

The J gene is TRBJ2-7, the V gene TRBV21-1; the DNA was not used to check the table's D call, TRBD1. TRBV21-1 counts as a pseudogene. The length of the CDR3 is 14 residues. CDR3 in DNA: TGTGCCAGCAGACCGACAGGGGGGGCCTACGAGCAGTACTTC. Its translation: CASRPTGGAYEQYF.

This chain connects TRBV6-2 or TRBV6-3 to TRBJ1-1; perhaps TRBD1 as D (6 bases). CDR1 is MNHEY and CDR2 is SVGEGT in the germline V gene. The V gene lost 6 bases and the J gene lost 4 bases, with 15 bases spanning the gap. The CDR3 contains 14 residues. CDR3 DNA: TGTGCCAGCAGCTTATCGTTACAGGGCACTGAAGCTTTCTTT. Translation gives CASSLSLQGTEAFF.

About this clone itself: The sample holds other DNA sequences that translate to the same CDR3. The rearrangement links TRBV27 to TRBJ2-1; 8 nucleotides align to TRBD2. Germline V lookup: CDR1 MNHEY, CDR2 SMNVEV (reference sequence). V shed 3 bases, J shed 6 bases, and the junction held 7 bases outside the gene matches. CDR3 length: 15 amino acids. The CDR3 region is CASSLVAGGGNEQFF. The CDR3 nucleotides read TGTGCCAGCAGTTTGGTCGCGGGAGGCGGCAATGAGCAGTTCTTC.

Here the CDR3 DNA reads TGCGCCATTACGGACACGAACACCGGGGAGCTGTTTTTT. Translating gives CAITDTNTGELFF. The V gene is TRBV4-1, the J gene TRBJ2-2; D perhaps matches TRBD1 (5 bases). The germline gives CDR1 MGHRA, CDR2 YSYEKL. V was cut by 10 bases and J by 0 bases, with 9 bases left in between. This CDR3 has 13 residues.

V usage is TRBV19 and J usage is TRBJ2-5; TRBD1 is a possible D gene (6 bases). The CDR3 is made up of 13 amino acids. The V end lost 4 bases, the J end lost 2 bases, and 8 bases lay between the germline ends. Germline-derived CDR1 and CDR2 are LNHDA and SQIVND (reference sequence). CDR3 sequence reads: CASSTDRQETQYF. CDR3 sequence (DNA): TGTGCCAGTAGTACCGACAGGCAAGAGACCCAGTACTTC.

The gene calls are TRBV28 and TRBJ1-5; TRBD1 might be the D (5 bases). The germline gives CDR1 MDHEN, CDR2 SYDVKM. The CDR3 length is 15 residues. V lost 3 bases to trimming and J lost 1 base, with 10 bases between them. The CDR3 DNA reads TGTGCCAGCAGTTTGGCGGACACCAGCAATCAGCCCCAGCATTTT. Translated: CASSLADTSNQPQHF.

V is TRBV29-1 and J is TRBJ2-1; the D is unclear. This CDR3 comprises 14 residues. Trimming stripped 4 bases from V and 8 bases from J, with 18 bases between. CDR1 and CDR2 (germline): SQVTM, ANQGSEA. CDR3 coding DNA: TGCAGCGTTGTAAGAACGGGTGCCGTTGATGAGCAGTTCTTC. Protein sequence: CSVVRTGAVDEQFF.

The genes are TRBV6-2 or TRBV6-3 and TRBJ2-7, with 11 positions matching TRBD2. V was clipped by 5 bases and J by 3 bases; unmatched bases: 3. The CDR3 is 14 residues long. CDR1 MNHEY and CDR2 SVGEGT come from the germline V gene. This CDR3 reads CASSIAGGLYEQYF. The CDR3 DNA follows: TGTGCCAGCAGTATAGCGGGAGGGCTCTACGAGCAGTACTTC.

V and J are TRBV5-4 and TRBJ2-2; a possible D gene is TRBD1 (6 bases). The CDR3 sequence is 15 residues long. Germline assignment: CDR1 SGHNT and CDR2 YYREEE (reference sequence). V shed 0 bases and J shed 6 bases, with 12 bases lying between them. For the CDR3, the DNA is TGTGCCAGCAGCTTGGGGGGGCTTAACGCCGGGGAGCTGTTTTTT. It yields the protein CASSLGGLNAGELFF.

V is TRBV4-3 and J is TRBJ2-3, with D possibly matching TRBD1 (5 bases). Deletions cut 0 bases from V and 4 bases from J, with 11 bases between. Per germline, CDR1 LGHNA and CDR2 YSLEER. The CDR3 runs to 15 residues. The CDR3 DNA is TGCGCCAGCAGCCAAGAAGGCAGGGAAGCAGATACGCAGTATTTT. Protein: CASSQEGREADTQYF.

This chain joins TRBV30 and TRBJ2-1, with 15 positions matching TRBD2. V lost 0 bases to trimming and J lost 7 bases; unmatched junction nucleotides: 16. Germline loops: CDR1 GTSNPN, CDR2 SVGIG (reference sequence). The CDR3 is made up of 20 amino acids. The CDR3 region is CAWSVPGLAGGRGIGNEQFF. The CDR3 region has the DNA TGTGCCTGGAGTGTACCGGGACTAGCGGGAGGTCGGGGTATAGGTAATGAGCAGTTCTTC. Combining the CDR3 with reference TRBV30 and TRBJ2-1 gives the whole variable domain SQTIHQWPATLVQPVGSPLSLECTVEGTSNPNLYWYRQAAGRGLQLLFYSVGIGQISSEVPQNLSASRPQDRQFILSSKKLLLSDSGFYLCAWSVPGLAGGRGIGNEQFFGPGTRLTVL.

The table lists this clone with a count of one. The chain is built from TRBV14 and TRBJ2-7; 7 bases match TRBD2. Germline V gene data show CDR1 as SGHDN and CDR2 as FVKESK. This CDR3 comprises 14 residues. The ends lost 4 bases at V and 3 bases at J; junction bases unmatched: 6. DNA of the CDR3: TGTGCCAGCAGCCGGGGACTATTCGGCTACGAGCAGTACTTC. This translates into CASSRGLFGYEQYF.

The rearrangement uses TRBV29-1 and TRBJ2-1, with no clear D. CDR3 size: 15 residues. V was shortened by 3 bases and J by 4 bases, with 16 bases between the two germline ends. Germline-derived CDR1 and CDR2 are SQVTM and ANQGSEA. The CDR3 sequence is CSVEPRSQKYNEQFF. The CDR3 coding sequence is TGCAGCGTTGAGCCCAGGTCGCAAAAATACAATGAGCAGTTCTTC.

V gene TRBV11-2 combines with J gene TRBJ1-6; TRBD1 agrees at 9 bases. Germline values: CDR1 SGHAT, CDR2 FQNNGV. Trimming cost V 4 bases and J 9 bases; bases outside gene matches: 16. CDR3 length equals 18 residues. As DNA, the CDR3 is TGTGCCAGCAGCTCGGGCTCCGGACAGGGGAAGGGTAGTTCACCCCTCCACTTT. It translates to CASSSGSGQGKGSSPLHF.

CDR3 loop: CASSSTLLAYEQFF. CDR3 sequence (DNA): TGTGCCAGCAGCTCGACCCTTCTAGCGTATGAGCAGTTCTTC. The chain carries TRBV11-2 and TRBJ2-1; tentative D call: TRBD2 (6 bases). The CDR3 spans 14 residues. Germline loops: CDR1 SGHAT, CDR2 FQNNGV. Trimming removed 4 bases at V and 8 bases at J, with 15 bases between.

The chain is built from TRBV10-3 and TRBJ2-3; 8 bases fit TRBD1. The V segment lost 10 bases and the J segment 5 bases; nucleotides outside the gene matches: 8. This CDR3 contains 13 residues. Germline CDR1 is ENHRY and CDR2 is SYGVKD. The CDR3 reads CATGQGGEDTQYF. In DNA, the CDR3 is TGTGCCACCGGACAGGGAGGTGAAGATACGCAGTATTTT.

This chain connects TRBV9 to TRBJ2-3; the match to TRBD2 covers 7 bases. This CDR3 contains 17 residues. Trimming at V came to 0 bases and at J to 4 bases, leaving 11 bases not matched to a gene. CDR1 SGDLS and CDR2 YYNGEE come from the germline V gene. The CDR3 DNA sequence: TGTGCCAGCAGCGTAGCTACTAGGCTAGCGGAACCAGATACGCAGTATTTT. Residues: CASSVATRLAEPDTQYF.

This CDR3 reads CASSSTRAGLAGDYEQYF. CDR3 bases: TGTGCCAGCAGCTCCACCCGCGCCGGTCTAGCGGGGGACTACGAGCAGTACTTC. The chain uses TRBV7-8 and TRBJ2-7; 10 nucleotides align to TRBD2. The germline V gene has CDR1 SGHVS and CDR2 FQNEAQ. This CDR3 is 18 amino acids long. Trimming took 4 bases from V and 3 from J; bases not matched to a gene: 15.

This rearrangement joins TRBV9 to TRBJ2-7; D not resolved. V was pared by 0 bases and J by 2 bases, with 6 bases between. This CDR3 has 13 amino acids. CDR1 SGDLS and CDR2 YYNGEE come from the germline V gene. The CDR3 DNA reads TGTGCCAGCAGCGTAGGGGCCACCTACGAGCAGTACTTC. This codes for CASSVGATYEQYF.

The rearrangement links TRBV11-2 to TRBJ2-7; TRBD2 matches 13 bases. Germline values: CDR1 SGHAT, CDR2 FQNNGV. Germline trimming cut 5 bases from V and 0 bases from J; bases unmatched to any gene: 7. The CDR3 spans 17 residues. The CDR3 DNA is TGTGCCAGCAGCACGGGACTAGCGGGGACAAGCTCCTACGAGCAGTACTTC. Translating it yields CASSTGLAGTSSYEQYF. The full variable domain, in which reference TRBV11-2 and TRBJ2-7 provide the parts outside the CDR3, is EAGVAQSPRYKIIEKRQSVAFWCNPISGHATLYWYQQILGQGPKLLIQFQNNGVVDDSQLPKDRFSAERLKGVDSTLKIQPAKLEDSAVYLCASSTGLAGTSSYEQYFGPGTRLTVT.

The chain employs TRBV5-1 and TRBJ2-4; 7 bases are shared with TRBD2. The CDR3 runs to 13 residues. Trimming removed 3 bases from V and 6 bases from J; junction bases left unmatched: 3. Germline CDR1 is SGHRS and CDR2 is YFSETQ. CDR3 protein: CASSWTGGNIQYF. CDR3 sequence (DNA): TGCGCCAGCAGCTGGACGGGGGGAAACATTCAGTACTTC.

Here the CDR3 DNA reads TGTGCCAGCAGTATCTACAACACTGAAGCTTTCTTT. Translation gives CASSIYNTEAFF. The chain is built from TRBV2 and TRBJ1-1; D is uncertain. CDR3 length: 12 amino acids. CDR1 SNHLY and CDR2 FYNNEI come from the germline V gene. Deletions cut 5 bases from V and 2 bases from J, with 6 bases between.

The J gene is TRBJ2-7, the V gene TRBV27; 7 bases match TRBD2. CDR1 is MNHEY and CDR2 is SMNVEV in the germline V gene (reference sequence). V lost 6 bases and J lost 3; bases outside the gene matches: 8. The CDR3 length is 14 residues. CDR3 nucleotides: TGTGCCAGCAGGAGGGGACTAACTGGCTACGAGCAGTACTTC. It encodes CASRRGLTGYEQYF.